What follows are 16 T cell receptor beta chains derived from one specimen sequenced in a study of technical replicates of blood from a few donors. Data came from immunoSEQ multiplex PCR; TCRdb stores just in-frame clones and leaves some out. This table has about 82,000 clones, 85% to 95% appearing once. The sequenced sample was T cells isolated from PBMCs. The receptors were sampled from a human donor in good health.

The chain links TRBV2 to TRBJ2-7, with 8 bases fitting TRBD1. Losses at the gene ends were 7 bases for V and 7 bases for J; bases not matched to a gene: 9. The CDR3 is 13 amino acids. Germline assignment: CDR1 SNHLY and CDR2 FYNNEI. In DNA form, the CDR3 reads TGTGCCAGCACGCAACAGGGGGACGGTGAGCAGTACTTC. Protein product: CASTQQGDGEQYF. Based on the CDR3 plus reference TRBV2 and TRBJ2-7, the full variable domain is EPEVTQTPSHQVTQMGQEVILRCVPISNHLYFYWYRQILGQKVEFLVSFYNNEISEKSEIFDDQFSVERPDGSNFTLKIRSTKLEDSAMYFCASTQQGDGEQYFGPGTRLTVT.

The chain recombines TRBV28 with TRBJ2-7; 14 bases line up with TRBD2. This CDR3 region has 12 residues. V shed 10 bases and J 6 bases; nucleotides not matched to a gene: 2. The germline CDR1 and CDR2 sequences are MDHEN and SYDVKM. CDR3 in amino acids: CANGLAGGEQYF. The CDR3 nucleotides read TGTGCCAACGGACTAGCGGGAGGCGAGCAGTACTTC. The full variable domain, in which reference TRBV28 and TRBJ2-7 provide the parts outside the CDR3, is DVKVTQSSRYLVKRTGEKVFLECVQDMDHENMFWYRQDPGLGLRLIYFSYDVKMKEKGDIPEGYSVSREKKERFSLILESASTNQTSMYLCANGLAGGEQYFGPGTRLTVT.

This clone was recorded only once. V gene TRBV10-3 combines with J gene TRBJ1-2; tentatively, D is TRBD1 (6 bases). CDR1 and CDR2 (germline): ENHRY, SYGVKD. The V end lost 2 bases, the J end lost 2 bases, and 6 bases lay between the germline ends. CDR3 length: 13 amino acids. CDR3 residues: CAISEGQNYGYTF. The CDR3 DNA is TGTGCCATCAGTGAGGGACAGAACTATGGCTACACCTTC.

The rearrangement uses TRBV7-2 and TRBJ2-7; D call uncertain. Germline V gene lookup returns CDR1 SGHTA and CDR2 FQGNSA. The CDR3 consists of 14 residues. V lost 2 bases and J lost 3, with 11 bases in between. The CDR3 DNA reads TGTGCCAGCAGCTTATTGGTCAGGATCTACGAGCAGTACTTC. The encoded protein is CASSLLVRIYEQYF.

The rearrangement uses TRBV21-1 and TRBJ1-6; TRBD1, as called in the table, went unchecked against the DNA. TRBV21-1 is reported as a pseudogene. CDR3 length: 15 residues. DNA of the CDR3: TGTGCCAGCAGCAAAGGTCCAGGGGTGGATTCACCCCTCCACTTT. Amino acid sequence: CASSKGPGVDSPLHF.

The chain links TRBV5-4 to TRBJ2-3; 8 bases are a match to TRBD1. Germline loops: CDR1 SGHNT, CDR2 YYREEE (reference sequence). This CDR3 region has 13 residues. The trim removed 5 bases at V and 2 bases at J, leaving 1 base unmatched. In DNA form, the CDR3 reads TGTGCCAGCAGGGGACAGGCCACAGATACGCAGTATTTT. Translation: CASRGQATDTQYF.

V gene TRBV10-1 combines with J gene TRBJ2-1; no clear D. This CDR3 has 13 amino acids. The ends were cut back, 0 bases at V and 4 bases at J, with 4 bases in the middle. Germline assignment: CDR1 WNHNN and CDR2 SYGVQD (reference sequence). DNA of the CDR3: TGCGCCAGCAGTGAGTCCTTATACAATGAGCAGTTCTTC. Residues: CASSESLYNEQFF.

V is TRBV7-9 and J is TRBJ2-5; a weak D match, TRBD1 (6 bases). From germline, CDR1 is SEHNR and CDR2 FQNEAQ (reference sequence). V was pared by 8 bases and J by 5 bases, with 15 bases between. CDR3 length: 13 amino acids. The CDR3 loop reads CASARGNSETQYF. For the CDR3, the DNA is TGTGCCAGCGCCAGGGGAAACTCGGAGACCCAGTACTTC.

This chain joins TRBV5-8 and TRBJ2-7; 7 bases map to TRBD2. Germline V gene lookup returns CDR1 SGHTS and CDR2 YDEGEE. Unmatched junction bases numbered 4, after V lost 2 bases and J lost 2 bases. The CDR3 totals 14 residues. CDR3 sequence: CASSFGLAAYEQYF. CDR3 DNA: TGTGCCAGCAGCTTCGGTCTAGCGGCCTACGAGCAGTACTTC.

This clone showed up just once. The junction shows a germline mismatch at one end, possibly a read error. The chain couples TRBV5-8 to TRBJ2-1; TRBD2 aligns across 10 bases. Germline lookup yields CDR1 SGHTS and CDR2 YDEGEE. This CDR3 has 15 amino acids. CDR3 sequence (DNA): TGTGCCAGCAGCTTTGTTTCTAGCGGGGGTAATGGGCAGTTCTTC. Residues: CASSFVSSGGNGQFF.

The chain links TRBV5-1 to TRBJ2-2; 10 bases agree with TRBD2. Germline V gene data show CDR1 as SGHRS and CDR2 as YFSETQ. The CDR3 is made up of 17 amino acids. Trimming removed 4 bases from V and 8 bases from J; junction bases left unmatched: 14. CDR3 coding DNA: TGCGCCAGCAGCCCAAAAGTAGCGGGAGGTAGGGGGGGGGAGCTGTTTTTT. It translates to CASSPKVAGGRGGELFF.

The chain couples TRBV9 to TRBJ2-2; 8 nucleotides agree with TRBD1. Germline CDR1 and CDR2: SGDLS and YYNGEE. With V trimmed by 1 base and J by 1 base, 3 bases remained unmatched. The CDR3 covers 16 residues. CDR3 sequence: CASSVRTGMNTGELFF. CDR3 coding DNA: TGTGCCAGCAGCGTACGGACAGGGATGAACACCGGGGAGCTGTTTTTT.

This chain uses TRBV30 with TRBJ2-5; 9 bases are a match to TRBD1. From germline, CDR1 is GTSNPN and CDR2 SVGIG (reference sequence). This CDR3 is 13 amino acids long. V shed 4 bases, J shed 4 bases, and the junction held 4 bases outside the gene matches. The CDR3 spells CAWNRGRRETQYF. Here the CDR3 DNA reads TGTGCCTGGAACAGGGGGCGACGAGAGACCCAGTACTTC.

V and J are TRBV7-3 and TRBJ2-2; 9 nucleotides align to TRBD1. The germline CDR1 and CDR2 sequences are SGHTA and FQGTGA. V dropped 1 base and J dropped 0; count of bases not matched to a gene: 3. The CDR3 is made up of 17 amino acids. The CDR3, as DNA: TGTGCCAGCAGCTTAAATGGGGACAGGGCGAACACCGGGGAGCTGTTTTTT. Protein product: CASSLNGDRANTGELFF.

The chain recombines TRBV28 with TRBJ1-2, with 10 bases matching TRBD1. Trimming cost V 1 base and J 2 bases; bases outside gene matches: 1. Germline assignment: CDR1 MDHEN and CDR2 SYDVKM. This CDR3 contains 15 residues. CDR3 residues: CASSLLGQGNYGYTF. The CDR3 DNA reads as TGTGCCAGCAGTTTATTGGGACAGGGGAACTATGGCTACACCTTC.

The chain employs TRBV2 and TRBJ1-1; 9 nucleotides align to TRBD1. Germline loops: CDR1 SNHLY, CDR2 FYNNEI. The CDR3 runs to 12 residues. Unmatched junction bases numbered 1, after V lost 6 bases and J lost 5 bases. CDR3 sequence reads: CASRDRGTEAFF. CDR3 in DNA: TGTGCCAGCAGGGACAGGGGAACTGAAGCTTTCTTT.